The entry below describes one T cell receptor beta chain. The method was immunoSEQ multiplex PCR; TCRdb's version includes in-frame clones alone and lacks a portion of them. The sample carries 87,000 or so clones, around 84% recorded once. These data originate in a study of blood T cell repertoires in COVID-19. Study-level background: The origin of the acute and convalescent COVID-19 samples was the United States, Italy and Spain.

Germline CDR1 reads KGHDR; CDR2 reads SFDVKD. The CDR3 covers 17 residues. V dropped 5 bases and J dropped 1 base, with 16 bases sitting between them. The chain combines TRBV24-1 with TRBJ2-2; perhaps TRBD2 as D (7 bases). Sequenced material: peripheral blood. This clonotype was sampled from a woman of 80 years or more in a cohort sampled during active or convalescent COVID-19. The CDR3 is CATSAQGGGLNTGELFF. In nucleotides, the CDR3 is TGTGCCACCAGTGCCCAAGGGGGGGGGCTGAACACCGGGGAGCTGTTTTTT.